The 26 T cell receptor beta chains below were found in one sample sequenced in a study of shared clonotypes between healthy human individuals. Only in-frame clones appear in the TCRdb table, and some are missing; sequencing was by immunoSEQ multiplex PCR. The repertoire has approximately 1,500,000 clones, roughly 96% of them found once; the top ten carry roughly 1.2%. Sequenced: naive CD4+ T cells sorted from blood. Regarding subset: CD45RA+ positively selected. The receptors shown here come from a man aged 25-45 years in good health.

The CDR3 DNA reads as TGTGCCAGCAGGAAACAAGAGACCCAGTACTTC. Translated: CASRKQETQYF. The chain has TRBV27 and TRBJ2-5; no firm D call. V lost 6 bases and J lost 2, with 4 bases in between. Germline V lookup: CDR1 MNHEY, CDR2 SMNVEV (reference sequence). This CDR3 has 11 amino acids.

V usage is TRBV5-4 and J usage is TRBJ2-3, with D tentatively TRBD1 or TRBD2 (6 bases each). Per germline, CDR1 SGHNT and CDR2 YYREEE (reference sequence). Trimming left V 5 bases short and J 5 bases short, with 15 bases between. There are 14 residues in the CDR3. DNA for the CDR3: TGTGCCAGCAGTTCATCACAGGGAGGAGATACGCAGTATTTT. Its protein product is CASSSSQGGDTQYF.

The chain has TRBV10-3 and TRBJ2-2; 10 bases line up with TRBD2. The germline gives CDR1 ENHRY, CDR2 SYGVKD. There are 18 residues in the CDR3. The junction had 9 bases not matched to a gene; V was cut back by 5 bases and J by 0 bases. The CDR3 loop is CAISPPGLARANTGELFF. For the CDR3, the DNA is TGTGCCATCAGTCCCCCGGGACTAGCGAGGGCGAACACCGGGGAGCTGTTTTTT.

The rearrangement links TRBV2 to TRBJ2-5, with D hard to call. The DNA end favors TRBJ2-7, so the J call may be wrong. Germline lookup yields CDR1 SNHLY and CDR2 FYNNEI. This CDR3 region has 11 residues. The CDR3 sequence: CASSEAYEQYF. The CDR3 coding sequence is TGTGCCAGCAGTGAGGCTTACGAGCAGTACTTC.

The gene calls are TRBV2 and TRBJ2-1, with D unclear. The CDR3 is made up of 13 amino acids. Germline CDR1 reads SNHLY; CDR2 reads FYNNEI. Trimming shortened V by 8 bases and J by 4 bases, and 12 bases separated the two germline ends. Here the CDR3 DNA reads TGTGCCAGCTTCTTCGACTCATACAATGAGCAGTTCTTC. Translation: CASFFDSYNEQFF.

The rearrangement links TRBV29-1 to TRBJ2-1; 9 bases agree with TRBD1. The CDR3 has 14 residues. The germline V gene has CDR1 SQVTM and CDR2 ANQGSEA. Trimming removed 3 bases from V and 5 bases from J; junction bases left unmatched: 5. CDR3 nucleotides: TGCAGCGTTGACAGGGACAGGGAAGACAATGAGCAGTTCTTC. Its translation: CSVDRDREDNEQFF.

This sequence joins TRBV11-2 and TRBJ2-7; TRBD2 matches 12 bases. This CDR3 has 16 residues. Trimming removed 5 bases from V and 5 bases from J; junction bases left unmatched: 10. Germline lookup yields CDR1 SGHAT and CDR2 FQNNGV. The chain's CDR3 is CASSVRLAGVPHEQYF. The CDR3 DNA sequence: TGTGCCAGCAGCGTGAGACTAGCGGGAGTGCCCCACGAGCAGTACTTC.

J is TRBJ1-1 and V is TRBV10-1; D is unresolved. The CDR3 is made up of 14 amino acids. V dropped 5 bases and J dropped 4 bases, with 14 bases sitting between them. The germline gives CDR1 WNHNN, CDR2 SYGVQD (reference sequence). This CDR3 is CASSIGPGRTEAFF. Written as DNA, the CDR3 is TGCGCCAGCAGTATAGGACCCGGGCGCACTGAAGCTTTCTTT.

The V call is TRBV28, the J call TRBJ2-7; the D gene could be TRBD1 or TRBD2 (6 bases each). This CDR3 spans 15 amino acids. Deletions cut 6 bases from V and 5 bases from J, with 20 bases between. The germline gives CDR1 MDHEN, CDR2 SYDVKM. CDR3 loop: CASRRDRQDLDEQYF. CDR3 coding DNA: TGTGCCAGCAGGCGGGATCGACAGGATCTCGACGAGCAGTACTTC. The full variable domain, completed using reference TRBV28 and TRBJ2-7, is DVKVTQSSRYLVKRTGEKVFLECVQDMDHENMFWYRQDPGLGLRLIYFSYDVKMKEKGDIPEGYSVSREKKERFSLILESASTNQTSMYLCASRRDRQDLDEQYFGPGTRLTVT.

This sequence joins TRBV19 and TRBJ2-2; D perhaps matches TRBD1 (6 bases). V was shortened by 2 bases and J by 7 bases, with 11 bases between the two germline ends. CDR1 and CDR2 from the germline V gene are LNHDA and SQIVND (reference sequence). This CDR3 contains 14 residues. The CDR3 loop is CASSIQGLDGELFF. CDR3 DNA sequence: TGTGCCAGTAGTATACAGGGGTTGGACGGGGAGCTGTTTTTT.

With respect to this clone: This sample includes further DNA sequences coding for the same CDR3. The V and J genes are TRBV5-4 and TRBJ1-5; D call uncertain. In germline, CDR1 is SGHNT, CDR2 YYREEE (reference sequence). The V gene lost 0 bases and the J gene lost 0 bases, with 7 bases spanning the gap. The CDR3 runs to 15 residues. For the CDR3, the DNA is TGTGCCAGCAGCTTGGACGGGTTTAGCAATCAGCCCCAGCATTTT. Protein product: CASSLDGFSNQPQHF.

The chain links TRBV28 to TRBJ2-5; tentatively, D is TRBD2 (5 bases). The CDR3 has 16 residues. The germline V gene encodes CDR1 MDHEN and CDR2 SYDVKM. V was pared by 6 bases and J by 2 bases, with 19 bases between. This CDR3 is CASSIRLGGPQETQYF. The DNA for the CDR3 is TGTGCCAGCAGCATCAGGTTAGGAGGCCCACAAGAGACCCAGTACTTC.

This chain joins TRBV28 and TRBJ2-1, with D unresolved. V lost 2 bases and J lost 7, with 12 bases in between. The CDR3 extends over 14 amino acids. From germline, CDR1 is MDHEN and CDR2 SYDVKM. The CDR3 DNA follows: TGTGCCAGCAGTTTACGGTCGATTTGGAATGAGCAGTTCTTC. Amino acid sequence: CASSLRSIWNEQFF.

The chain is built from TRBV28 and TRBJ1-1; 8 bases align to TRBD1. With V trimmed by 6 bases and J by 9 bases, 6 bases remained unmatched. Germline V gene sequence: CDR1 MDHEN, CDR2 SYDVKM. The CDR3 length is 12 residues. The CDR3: CASRVQGEQAFF. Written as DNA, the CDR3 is TGTGCCAGCAGGGTACAGGGGGAACAAGCTTTCTTT. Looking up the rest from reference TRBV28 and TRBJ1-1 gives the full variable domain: DVKVTQSSRYLVKRTGEKVFLECVQDMDHENMFWYRQDPGLGLRLIYFSYDVKMKEKGDIPEGYSVSREKKERFSLILESASTNQTSMYLCASRVQGEQAFFGQGTRLTVV.

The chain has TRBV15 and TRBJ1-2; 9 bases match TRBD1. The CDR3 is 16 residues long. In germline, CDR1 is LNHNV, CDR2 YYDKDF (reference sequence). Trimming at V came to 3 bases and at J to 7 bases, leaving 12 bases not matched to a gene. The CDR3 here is CATSRGTGNTAIGYTF. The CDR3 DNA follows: TGTGCCACCAGCAGGGGGACAGGGAATACCGCTATTGGCTACACCTTC.

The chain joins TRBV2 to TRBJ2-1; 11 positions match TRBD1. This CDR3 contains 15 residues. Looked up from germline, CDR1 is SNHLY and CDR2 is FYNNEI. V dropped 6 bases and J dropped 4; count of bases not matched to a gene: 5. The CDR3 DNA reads TGTGCCAGCAGACCCGGGACAGGGGGTTACAATGAGCAGTTCTTC. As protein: CASRPGTGGYNEQFF.

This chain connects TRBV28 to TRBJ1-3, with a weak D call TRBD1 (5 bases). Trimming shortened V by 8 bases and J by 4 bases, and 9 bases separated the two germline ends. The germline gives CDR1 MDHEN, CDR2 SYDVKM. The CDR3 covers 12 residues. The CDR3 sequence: CASWGTGNTIYF. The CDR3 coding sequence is TGTGCCAGCTGGGGGACCGGAAACACCATATATTTT. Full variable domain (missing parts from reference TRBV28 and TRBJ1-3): DVKVTQSSRYLVKRTGEKVFLECVQDMDHENMFWYRQDPGLGLRLIYFSYDVKMKEKGDIPEGYSVSREKKERFSLILESASTNQTSMYLCASWGTGNTIYFGEGSWLTVV.

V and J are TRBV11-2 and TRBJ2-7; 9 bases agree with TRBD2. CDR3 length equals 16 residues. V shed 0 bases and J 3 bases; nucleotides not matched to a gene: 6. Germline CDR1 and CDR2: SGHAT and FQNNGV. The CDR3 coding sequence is TGTGCCAGCAGCTTAGAATTGCGGGAGGGCCTCTACGAGCAGTACTTC. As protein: CASSLELREGLYEQYF.

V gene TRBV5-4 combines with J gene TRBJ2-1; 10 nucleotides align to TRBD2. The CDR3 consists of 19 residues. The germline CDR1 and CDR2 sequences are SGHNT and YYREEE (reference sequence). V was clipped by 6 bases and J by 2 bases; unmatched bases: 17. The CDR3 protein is CASTGIGLADPRAYNEQFF. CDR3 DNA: TGTGCCAGCACCGGGATTGGACTAGCGGACCCTAGGGCCTACAATGAGCAGTTCTTC.

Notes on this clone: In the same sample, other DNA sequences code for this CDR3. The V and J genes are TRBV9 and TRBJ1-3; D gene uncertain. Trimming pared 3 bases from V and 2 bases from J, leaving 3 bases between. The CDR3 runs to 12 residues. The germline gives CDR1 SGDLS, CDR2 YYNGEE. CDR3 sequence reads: CASSATGNTIYF. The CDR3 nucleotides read TGTGCCAGCAGCGCGACTGGAAACACCATATATTTT. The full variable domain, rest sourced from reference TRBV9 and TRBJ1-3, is DSGVTQTPKHLITATGQRVTLRCSPRSGDLSVYWYQQSLDQGLQFLIQYYNGEERAKGNILERFSAQQFPDLHSELNLSSLELGDSALYFCASSATGNTIYFGEGSWLTVV.

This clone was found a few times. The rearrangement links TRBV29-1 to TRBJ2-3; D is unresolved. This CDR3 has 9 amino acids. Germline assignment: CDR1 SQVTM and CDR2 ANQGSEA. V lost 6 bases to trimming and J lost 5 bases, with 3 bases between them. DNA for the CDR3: TGCAGCGTAGGAGATACGCAGTATTTT. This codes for CSVGDTQYF.

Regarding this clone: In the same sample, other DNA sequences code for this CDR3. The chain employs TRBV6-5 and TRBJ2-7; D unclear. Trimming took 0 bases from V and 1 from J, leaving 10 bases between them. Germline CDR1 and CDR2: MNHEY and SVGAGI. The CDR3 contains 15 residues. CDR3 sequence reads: CASSYSKTVSYEQYF. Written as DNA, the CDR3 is TGTGCCAGCAGTTACTCGAAAACAGTTTCCTACGAGCAGTACTTC.

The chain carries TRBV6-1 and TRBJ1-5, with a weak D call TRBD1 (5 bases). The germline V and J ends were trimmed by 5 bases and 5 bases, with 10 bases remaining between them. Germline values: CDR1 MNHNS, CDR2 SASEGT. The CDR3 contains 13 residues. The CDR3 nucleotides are TGTGCCAGCAGTACAGGAGGGGATCAGCCCCAGCATTTT. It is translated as CASSTGGDQPQHF.

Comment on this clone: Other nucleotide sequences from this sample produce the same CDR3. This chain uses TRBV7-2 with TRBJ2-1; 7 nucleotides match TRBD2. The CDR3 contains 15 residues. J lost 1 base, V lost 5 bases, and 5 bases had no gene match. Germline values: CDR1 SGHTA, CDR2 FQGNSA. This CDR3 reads CASSLAGASYNEQFF. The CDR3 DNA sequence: TGTGCCAGCAGCCTTGCGGGAGCGTCCTACAATGAGCAGTTCTTC.

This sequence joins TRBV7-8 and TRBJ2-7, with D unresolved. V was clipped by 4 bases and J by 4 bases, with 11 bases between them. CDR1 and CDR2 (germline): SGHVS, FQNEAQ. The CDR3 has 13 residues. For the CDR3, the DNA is TGTGCCAGCAGCTCCAAATACAGATACGAGCAGTACTTC. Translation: CASSSKYRYEQYF.

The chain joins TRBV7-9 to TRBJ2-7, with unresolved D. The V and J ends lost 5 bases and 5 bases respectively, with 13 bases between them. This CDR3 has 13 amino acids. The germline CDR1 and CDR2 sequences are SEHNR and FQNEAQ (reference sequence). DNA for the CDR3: TGTGCCAGCAGCCGACACGAGCAAAACGAGCAGTACTTC. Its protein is CASSRHEQNEQYF.